Each of the 10 T cell receptor beta chains below was sequenced from the same sample in a study of Ad26.COV2.S vaccination and SARS-CoV-2 variants. TCRdb keeps only in-frame clones here, not all; method: immunoSEQ multiplex PCR. Among around 420,000 clones listed, 88% were seen once. Treatment: roughly 20 received Ad26.COV2.S at low or high dose, single or two shots; 5 received placebo; per-sample allocation not given. Sample collection was performed on day 63 after the first vaccine or placebo injection. This specimen consisted of peripheral blood, obtained in a trial of Ad26.COV2.S vaccine versus placebo. The receptors here all came from a person aged 18 to 59 who received the Ad26.COV2.S COVID-19 vaccine or a placebo.

This chain connects TRBV7-9 to TRBJ2-4, with a weak D call TRBD2 (5 bases). Germline loops: CDR1 SEHNR, CDR2 FQNEAQ (reference sequence). The CDR3 consists of 16 residues. V lost 5 bases and J lost 0, with 14 bases in between. CDR3 amino acids: CASSITRDLAKNIQYF. CDR3 bases: TGTGCCAGCAGCATCACTAGGGATCTAGCCAAAAACATTCAGTACTTC.

This clone showed up just a few times. The rearrangement links TRBV7-9 to TRBJ1-4, with 9 bases matching TRBD1. The CDR3 spans 18 residues. From germline, CDR1 is SEHNR and CDR2 FQNEAQ (reference sequence). V was clipped by 3 bases and J by 5 bases; unmatched bases: 13. DNA for the CDR3: TGTGCCAGCAGCTTCTCCGGGACAGGGCCTGGGCCGAATGAAAAACTGTTTTTT. Translation: CASSFSGTGPGPNEKLFF. Based on the CDR3 plus reference TRBV7-9 and TRBJ1-4, the full variable domain is DTGVSQNPRHKITKRGQNVTFRCDPISEHNRLYWYRQTLGQGPEFLTYFQNEAQLEKSRLLSDRFSAERPKGSFSTLEIQRTEQGDSAMYLCASSFSGTGPGPNEKLFFGSGTQLSVL.

The V call is TRBV7-9, the J call TRBJ2-3; D perhaps matches TRBD2 (6 bases). The CDR3 is 13 residues long. Trimming removed 0 bases from V and 5 bases from J, with 6 bases in between. Looked up from germline, CDR1 is SEHNR and CDR2 is FQNEAQ (reference sequence). Here the CDR3 DNA reads TGTGCCAGCAGCTTAGCGGGGGGAGATACGCAGTATTTT. Translation: CASSLAGGDTQYF.

V and J are TRBV7-3 and TRBJ2-2, with TRBD2 identical over 12 bases. Germline V gene data show CDR1 as SGHTA and CDR2 as FQGTGA. V was pared by 3 bases and J by 2 bases, with 10 bases of the junction left unmatched. This CDR3 is built from 19 residues. Written as DNA, the CDR3 is TGTGCCAGCAGCTTCCAACAACCACTAGCGGGGGGCAACACCGGGGAGCTGTTTTTT. Translation: CASSFQQPLAGGNTGELFF.

V usage is TRBV11-1 and J usage is TRBJ1-1; the D gene is possibly TRBD1 (6 bases). The V and J ends lost 4 bases and 6 bases respectively, with 21 bases between them. Germline CDR1 and CDR2: SGHAT and FQDESV (reference sequence). CDR3 size: 16 residues. CDR3 nucleotides: TGTGCCAGCAGCTCAACAGGGATTCTGTCAACGTCTGAAGCTTTCTTT. It yields the protein CASSSTGILSTSEAFF.

This clone was seen a single time. J is TRBJ2-1 and V is TRBV6-5; D unresolved. The CDR3 has 14 residues. V was trimmed by 6 bases and J by 5 bases, leaving 14 bases between them. CDR1 and CDR2 from the germline V gene are MNHEY and SVGAGI. The CDR3 nucleotides are TGTGCCAGCAGCCAGCAAAGTAAAGACAATGAGCAGTTCTTC. Encoded protein: CASSQQSKDNEQFF.

This chain links TRBV12-3 or TRBV12-4 with TRBJ1-1; tentative D call: TRBD1 (5 bases). There are 13 residues in the CDR3. Trimming removed 4 bases from V and 8 bases from J, with 14 bases in between. The CDR3: CASSSVLGGEAFF. The DNA for the CDR3 is TGTGCCAGCAGTTCCGTCCTTGGGGGGGAAGCTTTCTTT.

This CDR3 is CASSLEGDRRMDTQYF. As DNA, the CDR3 is TGCGCCAGCAGCTTGGAGGGGGACAGGAGAATGGATACGCAGTATTTT. The chain has TRBV5-1 and TRBJ2-3, with 8 bases fitting TRBD1. CDR1 and CDR2 from the germline V gene are SGHRS and YFSETQ. The CDR3 covers 16 residues. V dropped 0 bases and J dropped 6; count of bases not matched to a gene: 9.

The rearrangement uses TRBV19 and TRBJ1-1, with TRBD1 as a possible D gene (6 bases). The length of the CDR3 is 13 residues. V lost 8 bases and J 3 bases, leaving 13 bases between the germline ends. Germline CDR1 reads LNHDA; CDR2 reads SQIVND (reference sequence). Here the CDR3 reads CASQPGVHTEAFF. DNA of the CDR3: TGTGCCAGTCAGCCAGGGGTTCACACTGAAGCTTTCTTT.

This chain joins TRBV12-3 or TRBV12-4 and TRBJ2-4; D uncertain. With 3 bases removed from V and 6 bases from J, the gap between germline ends came to 6 bases. The CDR3 contains 12 residues. The CDR3 DNA is TGTGCCAGCAGTTTCGCGCGAAACATTCAGTACTTC. Protein sequence: CASSFARNIQYF.